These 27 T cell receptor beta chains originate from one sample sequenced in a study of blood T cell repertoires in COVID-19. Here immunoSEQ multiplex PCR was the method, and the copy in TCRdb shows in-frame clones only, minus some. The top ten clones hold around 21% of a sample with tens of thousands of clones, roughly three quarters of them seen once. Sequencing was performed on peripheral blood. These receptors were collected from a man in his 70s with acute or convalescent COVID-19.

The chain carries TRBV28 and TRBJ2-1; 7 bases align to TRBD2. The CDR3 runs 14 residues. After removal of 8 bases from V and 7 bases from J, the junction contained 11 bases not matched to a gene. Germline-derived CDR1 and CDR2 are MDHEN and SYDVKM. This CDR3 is CASGISTSWNEQFF. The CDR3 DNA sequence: TGTGCCAGCGGAATCTCGACTAGCTGGAATGAGCAGTTCTTC.

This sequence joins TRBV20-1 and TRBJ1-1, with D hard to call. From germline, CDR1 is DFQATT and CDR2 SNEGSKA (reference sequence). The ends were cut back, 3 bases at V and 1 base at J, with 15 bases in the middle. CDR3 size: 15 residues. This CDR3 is CSASVAGSGNTEAFF. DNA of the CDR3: TGCAGTGCTAGTGTAGCGGGGTCTGGGAACACTGAAGCTTTCTTT.

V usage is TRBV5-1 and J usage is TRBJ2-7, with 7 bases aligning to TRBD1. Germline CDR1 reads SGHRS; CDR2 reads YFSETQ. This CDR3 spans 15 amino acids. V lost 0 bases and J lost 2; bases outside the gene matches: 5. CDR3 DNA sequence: TGCGCCAGCAGCTTGGAAATGACAGGGCCCTACGAGCAGTACTTC. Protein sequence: CASSLEMTGPYEQYF.

The CDR3 spells CASSFGTEGTQYF. In DNA form, the CDR3 reads TGTGCCAGCAGCTTCGGGACTGAAGGGACCCAGTACTTC. The chain links TRBV7-2 to TRBJ2-5; a weak D match, TRBD2 (6 bases). Germline CDR1 is SGHTA and CDR2 is FQGNSA. The CDR3 extends over 13 amino acids. The V end lost 3 bases, the J end lost 7 bases, and 12 bases lay between the germline ends.

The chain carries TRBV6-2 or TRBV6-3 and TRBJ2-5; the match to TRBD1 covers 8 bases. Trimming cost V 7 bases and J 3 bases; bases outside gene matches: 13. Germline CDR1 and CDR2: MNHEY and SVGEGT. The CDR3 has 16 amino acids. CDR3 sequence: CASTPVLGTGEETQYF. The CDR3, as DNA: TGTGCCAGCACCCCCGTGCTGGGGACAGGAGAAGAGACCCAGTACTTC.

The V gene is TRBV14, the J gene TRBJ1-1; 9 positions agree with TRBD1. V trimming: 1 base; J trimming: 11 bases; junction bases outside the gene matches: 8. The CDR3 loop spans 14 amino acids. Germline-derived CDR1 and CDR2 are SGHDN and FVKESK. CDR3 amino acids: CASSQVAGQGMAFF. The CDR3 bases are TGTGCCAGCAGCCAAGTAGCGGGACAGGGAATGGCTTTCTTT. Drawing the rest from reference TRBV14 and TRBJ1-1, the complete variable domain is EAGVTQFPSHSVIEKGQTVTLRCDPISGHDNLYWYRRVMGKEIKFLLHFVKESKQDESGMPNNRFLAERTGGTYSTLKVQPAELEDSGVYFCASSQVAGQGMAFFGQGTRLTVV.

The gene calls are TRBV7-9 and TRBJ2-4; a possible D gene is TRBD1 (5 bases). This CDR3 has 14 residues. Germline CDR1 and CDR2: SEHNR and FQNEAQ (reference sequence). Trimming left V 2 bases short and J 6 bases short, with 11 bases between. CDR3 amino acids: CASSLSGWRNIQYF. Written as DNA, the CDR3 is TGTGCCAGCAGCTTATCAGGGTGGCGAAACATTCAGTACTTC.

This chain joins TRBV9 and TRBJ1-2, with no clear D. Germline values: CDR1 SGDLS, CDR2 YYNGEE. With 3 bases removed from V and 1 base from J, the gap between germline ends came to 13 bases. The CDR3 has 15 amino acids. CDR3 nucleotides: TGTGCCAGCAGCGCCGGCGTGGGCAGTAACTATGGCTACACCTTC. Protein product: CASSAGVGSNYGYTF.

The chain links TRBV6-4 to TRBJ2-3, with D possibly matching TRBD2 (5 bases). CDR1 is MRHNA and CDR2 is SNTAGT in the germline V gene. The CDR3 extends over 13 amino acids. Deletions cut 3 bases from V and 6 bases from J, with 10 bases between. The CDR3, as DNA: TGTGCCAGCAGTGATTACCCGGGGGATACGCAGTATTTT. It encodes CASSDYPGDTQYF.

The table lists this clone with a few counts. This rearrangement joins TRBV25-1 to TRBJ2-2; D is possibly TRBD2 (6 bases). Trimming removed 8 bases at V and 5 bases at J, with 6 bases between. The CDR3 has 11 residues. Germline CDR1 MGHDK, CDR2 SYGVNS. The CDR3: CASRGTGELFF. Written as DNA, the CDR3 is TGTGCCAGCCGGGGGACCGGGGAGCTGTTTTTT.

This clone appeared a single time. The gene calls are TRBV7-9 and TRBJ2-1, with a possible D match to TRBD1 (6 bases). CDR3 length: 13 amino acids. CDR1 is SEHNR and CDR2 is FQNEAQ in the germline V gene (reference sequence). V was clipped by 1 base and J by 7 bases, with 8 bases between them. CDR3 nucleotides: TGTGCCAGCAGCTTAGATAGGGGGAATGAGCAGTTCTTC. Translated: CASSLDRGNEQFF.

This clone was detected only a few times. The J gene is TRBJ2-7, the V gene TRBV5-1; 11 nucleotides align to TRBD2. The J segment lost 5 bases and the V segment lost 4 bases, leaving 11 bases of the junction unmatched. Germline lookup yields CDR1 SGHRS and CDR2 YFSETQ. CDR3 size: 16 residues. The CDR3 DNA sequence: TGCGCCAGCAGCCTGACTAGCGGGATTGCCGCGAACGAGCAGTACTTC. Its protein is CASSLTSGIAANEQYF.

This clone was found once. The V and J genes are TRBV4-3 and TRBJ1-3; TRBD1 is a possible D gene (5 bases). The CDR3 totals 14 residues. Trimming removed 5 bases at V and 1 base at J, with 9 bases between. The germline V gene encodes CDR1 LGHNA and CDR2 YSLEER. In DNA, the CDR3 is TGCGCCAGCAGCTCGGGGGGGTCTGGAAACACCATATATTTT. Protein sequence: CASSSGGSGNTIYF.

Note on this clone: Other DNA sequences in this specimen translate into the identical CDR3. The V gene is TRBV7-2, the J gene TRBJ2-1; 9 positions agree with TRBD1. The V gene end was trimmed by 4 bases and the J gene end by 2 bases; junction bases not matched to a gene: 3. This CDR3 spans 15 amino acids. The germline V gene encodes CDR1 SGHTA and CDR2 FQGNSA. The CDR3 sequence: CASSSTGGTYNEQFF. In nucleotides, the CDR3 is TGTGCCAGCAGCTCAACAGGGGGCACCTACAATGAGCAGTTCTTC.

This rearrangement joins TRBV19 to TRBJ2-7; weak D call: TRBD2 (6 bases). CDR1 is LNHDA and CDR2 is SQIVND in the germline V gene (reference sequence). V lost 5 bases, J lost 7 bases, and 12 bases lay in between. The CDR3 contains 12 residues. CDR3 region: CASSRRGSEQYF. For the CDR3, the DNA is TGTGCCAGTAGTCGGCGGGGTTCGGAGCAGTACTTC.

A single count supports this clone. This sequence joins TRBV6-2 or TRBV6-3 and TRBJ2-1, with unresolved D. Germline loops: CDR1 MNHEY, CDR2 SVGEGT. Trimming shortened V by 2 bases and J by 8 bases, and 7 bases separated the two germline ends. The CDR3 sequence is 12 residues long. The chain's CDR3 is CASSYVSDEQFF. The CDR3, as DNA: TGTGCCAGCAGTTACGTGAGTGATGAGCAGTTCTTC.

The CDR3 here is CASSYSGTSVPQETQYF. The DNA for the CDR3 is TGCGCCAGCAGCTATTCCGGGACTAGCGTCCCGCAAGAGACCCAGTACTTC. This chain links TRBV5-1 with TRBJ2-5, with 10 bases that match TRBD2. Germline values: CDR1 SGHRS, CDR2 YFSETQ. V lost 3 bases, J lost 2 bases, and 10 bases stayed unmatched. The CDR3 loop spans 17 amino acids.

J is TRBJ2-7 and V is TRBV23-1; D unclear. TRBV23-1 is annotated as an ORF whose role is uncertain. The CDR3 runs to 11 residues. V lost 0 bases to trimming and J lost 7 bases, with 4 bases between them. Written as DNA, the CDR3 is TGCGCCAGCAGTCAATCGAGGGAGCAGTACTTC. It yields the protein CASSQSREQYF.

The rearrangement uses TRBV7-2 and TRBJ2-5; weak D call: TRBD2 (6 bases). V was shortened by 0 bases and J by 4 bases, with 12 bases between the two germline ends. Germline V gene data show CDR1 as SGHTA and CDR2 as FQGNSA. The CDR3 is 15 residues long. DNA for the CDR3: TGTGCCAGCAGCTTAGCGCTCGGGAGCGGAGAGACCCAGTACTTC. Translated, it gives CASSLALGSGETQYF.

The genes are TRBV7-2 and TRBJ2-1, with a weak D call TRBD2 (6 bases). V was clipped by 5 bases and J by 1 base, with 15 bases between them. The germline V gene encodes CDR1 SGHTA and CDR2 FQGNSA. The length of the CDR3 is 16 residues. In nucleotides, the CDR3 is TGTGCCAGCAGCACTACGTCGGGGAGGTCCTACAATGAGCAGTTCTTC. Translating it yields CASSTTSGRSYNEQFF.

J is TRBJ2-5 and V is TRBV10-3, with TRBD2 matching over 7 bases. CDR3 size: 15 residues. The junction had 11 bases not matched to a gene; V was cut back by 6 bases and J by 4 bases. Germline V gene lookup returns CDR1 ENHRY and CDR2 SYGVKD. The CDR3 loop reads CAISGGGERGETQYF. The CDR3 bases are TGTGCCATCAGCGGTGGCGGGGAGCGGGGAGAGACCCAGTACTTC.

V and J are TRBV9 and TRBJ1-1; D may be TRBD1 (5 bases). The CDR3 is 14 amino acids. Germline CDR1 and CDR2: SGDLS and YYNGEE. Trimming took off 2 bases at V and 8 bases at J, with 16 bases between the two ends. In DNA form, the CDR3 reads TGTGCCAGCAGCGTGGATCAGGGTGTGAGGGAAGCTTTCTTT. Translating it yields CASSVDQGVREAFF.

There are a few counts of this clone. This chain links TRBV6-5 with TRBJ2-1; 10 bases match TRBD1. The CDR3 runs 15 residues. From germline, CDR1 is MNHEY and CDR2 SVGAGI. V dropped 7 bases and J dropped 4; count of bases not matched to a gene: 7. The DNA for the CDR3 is TGTGCCAGCACCCAAGACAGGGGGCGTTACAATGAGCAGTTCTTC. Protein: CASTQDRGRYNEQFF.

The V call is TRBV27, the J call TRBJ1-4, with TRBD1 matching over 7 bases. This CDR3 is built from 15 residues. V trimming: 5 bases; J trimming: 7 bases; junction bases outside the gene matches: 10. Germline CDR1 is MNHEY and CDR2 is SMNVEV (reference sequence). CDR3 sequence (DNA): TGTGCCAGCAGTCCTCTTGGAGGGGGCAGTGAAAAACTGTTTTTT. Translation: CASSPLGGGSEKLFF.

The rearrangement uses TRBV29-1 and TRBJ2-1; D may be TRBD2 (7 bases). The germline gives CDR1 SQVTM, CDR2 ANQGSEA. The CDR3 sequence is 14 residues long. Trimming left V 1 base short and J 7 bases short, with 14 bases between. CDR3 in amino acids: CSVEAGGRGNEQFF. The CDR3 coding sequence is TGCAGCGTTGAAGCGGGGGGCCGGGGGAATGAGCAGTTCTTC.

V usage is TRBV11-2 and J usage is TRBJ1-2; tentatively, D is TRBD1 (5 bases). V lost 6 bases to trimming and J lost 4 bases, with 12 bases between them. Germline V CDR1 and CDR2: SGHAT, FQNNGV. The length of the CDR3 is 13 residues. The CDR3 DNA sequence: TGTGCCAGCAGTCCCGGGACTTTCTATGGCTACACCTTC. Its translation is CASSPGTFYGYTF. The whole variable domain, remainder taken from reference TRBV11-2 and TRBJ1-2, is EAGVAQSPRYKIIEKRQSVAFWCNPISGHATLYWYQQILGQGPKLLIQFQNNGVVDDSQLPKDRFSAERLKGVDSTLKIQPAKLEDSAVYLCASSPGTFYGYTFGSGTRLTVV.

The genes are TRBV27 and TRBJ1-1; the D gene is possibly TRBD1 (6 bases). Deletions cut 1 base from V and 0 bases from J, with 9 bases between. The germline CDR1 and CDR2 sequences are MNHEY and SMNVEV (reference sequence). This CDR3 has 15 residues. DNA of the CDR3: TGTGCCAGCAGTTTATATACAGGGATGAACACTGAAGCTTTCTTT. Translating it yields CASSLYTGMNTEAFF.